Below, 27 T cell receptor beta chains from the same sample are listed, as sequenced in a study of beta chain features in type 1 diabetes. Investigators reverse transcribed all isolated RNA, so they sequenced expressed TCRB transcripts. Method: immunoSEQ multiplex PCR; TCRdb's copy keeps in-frame clones and lacks some. The sample contains around 120,000 clones, roughly 17% of which appear only once. Their specific antigens are unknown. Study findings and constraints: Among patients with Type 1 diabetes, TCRB CDR3s were moderately but significantly shorter in every one of the four CD4+ subsets.

The sequenced material came from central memory CD4+ T cells from blood. These receptors were collected from a man younger than 35 with type 1 diabetes.

The chain joins TRBV15 to TRBJ1-6; D uncertain. Trimming pared 1 base from V and 5 bases from J, leaving 12 bases between. In germline, CDR1 is LNHNV, CDR2 YYDKDF (reference sequence). The CDR3 runs 16 residues. CDR3 sequence (DNA): TGTGCCACCAGCAGAGGAGCGGCTCGGGATAATTCACCCCTCCACTTT. Translating gives CATSRGAARDNSPLHF.

This clone was counted only a few times. The V call is TRBV30, the J call TRBJ2-1, with a possible D match to TRBD2 (6 bases). Germline V gives CDR1 GTSNPN, CDR2 SVGIG (reference sequence). Trimming stripped 3 bases from V and 8 bases from J, with 17 bases between. The CDR3 contains 14 residues. CDR3: CAWRGGLATDEQFF. The CDR3 nucleotides are TGTGCCTGGAGGGGCGGCCTAGCGACGGATGAGCAGTTCTTC.

J is TRBJ1-1 and V is TRBV11-2; 7 bases align to TRBD1. V shed 5 bases, J shed 7 bases, and the junction held 7 bases outside the gene matches. The length of the CDR3 is 13 residues. Germline V gene data show CDR1 as SGHAT and CDR2 as FQNNGV. The CDR3 protein is CASSLGQQGEAFF. The CDR3 DNA reads as TGTGCCAGCAGCCTGGGACAGCAAGGTGAAGCTTTCTTT.

This clone occurred a few times. The chain links TRBV11-2 to TRBJ1-2; the match to TRBD1 covers 9 bases. V shed 6 bases, J shed 7 bases, and the junction held 18 bases outside the gene matches. CDR1 SGHAT and CDR2 FQNNGV come from the germline V gene. This CDR3 has 17 residues. The CDR3 DNA is TGTGCCAGCAGGAGTCTGGGACAGGGTTTCTCTGGTCGTGGCTACACCTTC. Protein sequence: CASRSLGQGFSGRGYTF.

The table lists this clone with many counts. This chain connects TRBV29-1 to TRBJ2-5; TRBD1 or TRBD2 may be the D gene (7 bases each). This CDR3 has 12 amino acids. Trimming took off 7 bases at V and 5 bases at J, with 14 bases between the two ends. Germline values: CDR1 SQVTM, CDR2 ANQGSEA. The CDR3 loop is CSGNRGGETQYF. Here the CDR3 DNA reads TGCAGCGGGAACAGGGGAGGGGAGACCCAGTACTTC.

This clone was detected a few times. The rearrangement links TRBV30 to TRBJ2-1; 11 bases are shared with TRBD2. The V gene end was trimmed by 2 bases and the J gene end by 2 bases; junction bases not matched to a gene: 2. Germline V gene data show CDR1 as GTSNPN and CDR2 as SVGIG (reference sequence). The length of the CDR3 is 15 residues. The CDR3, as DNA: TGTGCCTGGAGTTTAGCGGGAGGGACCTACAATGAGCAGTTCTTC. It codes for CAWSLAGGTYNEQFF.

The rearrangement uses TRBV7-2 and TRBJ2-3, with D unclear. There are 13 residues in the CDR3. Trimming shortened V by 3 bases and J by 6 bases, and 10 bases separated the two germline ends. Germline CDR1 is SGHTA and CDR2 is FQGNSA. This CDR3 is CASSFGWMDTQYF. Written as DNA, the CDR3 is TGTGCCAGCAGCTTTGGATGGATGGATACGCAGTATTTT.

The V call is TRBV5-1, the J call TRBJ2-5, with a tentative D call TRBD1 (6 bases). V lost 1 base and J lost 4, with 11 bases in between. This CDR3 spans 14 amino acids. Germline assignment: CDR1 SGHRS and CDR2 YFSETQ. The CDR3 protein is CASSLTGQGETQYF. CDR3 nucleotide sequence: TGCGCCAGCAGCTTGACAGGGCAAGGAGAGACCCAGTACTTC.

V is TRBV7-2 and J is TRBJ1-1, with D perhaps TRBD1 (6 bases). Germline values: CDR1 SGHTA, CDR2 FQGNSA. The CDR3 runs 13 residues. The V and J ends lost 6 bases and 2 bases respectively, with 10 bases between them. CDR3 nucleotides: TGTGCCAGCAGGTCGGGACAAAACACTGAAGCTTTCTTT. Translation: CASRSGQNTEAFF.

This clone occurred a few times. The V and J genes are TRBV2 and TRBJ2-5; 9 bases match TRBD2. V shed 5 bases, J shed 5 bases, and the junction held 3 bases outside the gene matches. This CDR3 region has 13 residues. Germline loops: CDR1 SNHLY, CDR2 FYNNEI. CDR3 DNA: TGTGCCAGCAGTCCTACTAGCGGGGAGACCCAGTACTTC. Protein: CASSPTSGETQYF.

This clone was observed a handful of times. The rearrangement joins TRBV14 to TRBJ1-1; unclear D gene. The CDR3 spans 14 residues. The V end lost 9 bases, the J end lost 2 bases, and 16 bases lay between the germline ends. Germline CDR1 reads SGHDN; CDR2 reads FVKESK. The CDR3 here is CASSRQPTNTEAFF. The CDR3 DNA reads TGTGCCAGTTCGCGACAACCCACCAACACTGAAGCTTTCTTT.

This clone came up many times. This chain uses TRBV7-2 with TRBJ2-5, with D uncertain. The CDR3 is 10 amino acids. The V end lost 8 bases, the J end lost 5 bases, and 6 bases lay between the germline ends. Germline lookup yields CDR1 SGHTA and CDR2 FQGNSA. CDR3 loop: CASARETQYF. The CDR3 region has the DNA TGTGCCAGCGCGAGGGAGACCCAGTACTTC. Based on the CDR3 plus reference TRBV7-2 and TRBJ2-5, the full variable domain is GAGVSQSPSNKVTEKGKDVELRCDPISGHTALYWYRQSLGQGLEFLIYFQGNSAPDKSGLPSDRFSAERTGGSVSTLTIQRTQQEDSAVYLCASARETQYFGPGTRLLVL.

This rearrangement joins TRBV27 to TRBJ1-5; no firm D call. The germline V gene has CDR1 MNHEY and CDR2 SMNVEV (reference sequence). Trimming took 2 bases from V and 1 from J, leaving 9 bases between them. The CDR3 consists of 15 residues. The DNA for the CDR3 is TGTGCCAGCAGTTTAAATGGGGTGAGCAATCAGCCCCAGCATTTT. The encoded protein is CASSLNGVSNQPQHF.

There are a few counts of this clone. The chain recombines TRBV7-6 with TRBJ1-1, with D perhaps matching TRBD1 (6 bases). Germline V gives CDR1 SGHVS, CDR2 FNYEAQ. CDR3 size: 14 residues. The V end lost 5 bases, the J end lost 2 bases, and 12 bases lay between the germline ends. The CDR3 bases are TGTGCCAGCAGCCCGGGACATACAAACACTGAAGCTTTCTTT. It yields the protein CASSPGHTNTEAFF.

This clone has more than one count but fewer than ten. The chain uses TRBV30 and TRBJ2-6; D is perhaps TRBD1 (5 bases). With 3 bases removed from V and 4 bases from J, the gap between germline ends came to 10 bases. CDR3 length: 14 residues. Germline CDR1 GTSNPN, CDR2 SVGIG (reference sequence). DNA of the CDR3: TGTGCCTGGAGCGCAGGGTTCGGGGCCAACGTCCTGACTTTC. As protein: CAWSAGFGANVLTF.

The chain employs TRBV10-3 and TRBJ1-1, with D possibly matching TRBD1 (6 bases). Trimming left V 0 bases short and J 0 bases short, with 11 bases between. The CDR3 spans 16 residues. Germline CDR1 reads ENHRY; CDR2 reads SYGVKD. The CDR3 DNA follows: TGTGCCATCAGTGAGTCTAGGGGGTACATGAACACTGAAGCTTTCTTT. As protein: CAISESRGYMNTEAFF.

Many counts were recorded for this clone. The genes are TRBV7-9 and TRBJ2-7; TRBD2 might be the D (6 bases). Germline lookup yields CDR1 SEHNR and CDR2 FQNEAQ (reference sequence). V lost 2 bases, J lost 4 bases, and 18 bases lay in between. The CDR3 loop spans 16 amino acids. CDR3: CASSLLAGSVNYEQYF. The CDR3 DNA reads TGTGCCAGCAGCTTACTCGCGGGGTCGGTGAATTACGAGCAGTACTTC.

The chain joins TRBV2 to TRBJ2-3; no clear D. Trimming removed 4 bases from V and 0 bases from J, with 11 bases in between. The CDR3 consists of 15 residues. Germline CDR1 is SNHLY and CDR2 is FYNNEI. The CDR3 DNA reads TGTGCCAGCAGTGCGTGGTCAACTAGCACAGATACGCAGTATTTT. It encodes CASSAWSTSTDTQYF. The full variable domain, with the rest looked up from reference TRBV2 and TRBJ2-3, is EPEVTQTPSHQVTQMGQEVILRCVPISNHLYFYWYRQILGQKVEFLVSFYNNEISEKSEIFDDQFSVERPDGSNFTLKIRSTKLEDSAMYFCASSAWSTSTDTQYFGPGTRLTVL.

This clone was recorded at least ten times. The genes are TRBV30 and TRBJ2-1; D unclear. Per the germline V gene, CDR1 is GTSNPN and CDR2 is SVGIG (reference sequence). The CDR3 totals 14 residues. V was clipped by 1 base and J by 7 bases, with 14 bases between them. CDR3 region: CAWSETNLRNEQFF. As DNA, the CDR3 is TGTGCCTGGAGTGAGACAAACCTCAGGAATGAGCAGTTCTTC.

V gene TRBV7-2 combines with J gene TRBJ2-5; D not certain. Trimming shortened V by 3 bases and J by 1 base, and 9 bases separated the two germline ends. The germline V gene encodes CDR1 SGHTA and CDR2 FQGNSA. This CDR3 region has 14 residues. The CDR3 is CASSLGSVQETQYF. CDR3 nucleotides: TGTGCCAGCAGCTTGGGTTCAGTCCAAGAGACCCAGTACTTC.

The V and J genes are TRBV4-1 and TRBJ1-1, with no clear D. This CDR3 has 15 amino acids. CDR1 is MGHRA and CDR2 is YSYEKL in the germline V gene. Trimming pared 2 bases from V and 0 bases from J, leaving 10 bases between. CDR3: CASSQTIVMNTEAFF. The CDR3 region has the DNA TGCGCCAGCAGCCAAACCATAGTTATGAACACTGAAGCTTTCTTT.

A few counts support this clone. The rearrangement links TRBV5-1 to TRBJ2-2; 14 positions agree with TRBD2. The CDR3 sequence is 18 residues long. CDR1 SGHRS and CDR2 YFSETQ come from the germline V gene. Trimming cost V 4 bases and J 4 bases; bases outside gene matches: 9. For the CDR3, the DNA is TGCGCCAGCAGCCCGGGACTAGCGGGGGCCGAAGGCACCGGGGAGCTGTTTTTT. Amino acids: CASSPGLAGAEGTGELFF. Based on the CDR3 plus reference TRBV5-1 and TRBJ2-2, the full variable domain is KAGVTQTPRYLIKTRGQQVTLSCSPISGHRSVSWYQQTPGQGLQFLFEYFSETQRNKGNFPGRFSGRQFSNSRSEMNVSTLELGDSALYLCASSPGLAGAEGTGELFFGEGSRLTVL.

This chain joins TRBV28 and TRBJ2-3, with D perhaps TRBD2 (5 bases). This CDR3 is built from 15 residues. The germline V gene has CDR1 MDHEN and CDR2 SYDVKM. Trimming shortened V by 3 bases and J by 0 bases, and 10 bases separated the two germline ends. CDR3 coding DNA: TGTGCCAGCAGTTTGGCGGGCTCTAGCACAGATACGCAGTATTTT. This sequence encodes CASSLAGSSTDTQYF. Full variable domain (rest looked up from reference TRBV28 and TRBJ2-3): DVKVTQSSRYLVKRTGEKVFLECVQDMDHENMFWYRQDPGLGLRLIYFSYDVKMKEKGDIPEGYSVSREKKERFSLILESASTNQTSMYLCASSLAGSSTDTQYFGPGTRLTVL.

The chain carries TRBV29-1 and TRBJ2-3; 9 bases agree with TRBD2. Trimming cost V 5 bases and J 0 bases; bases outside gene matches: 6. Germline V gene sequence: CDR1 SQVTM, CDR2 ANQGSEA. This CDR3 is built from 15 residues. CDR3 residues: CSVQLAGTSTDTQYF. CDR3 sequence (DNA): TGCAGCGTTCAACTAGCGGGTACTAGCACAGATACGCAGTATTTT.

The J gene is TRBJ1-2, the V gene TRBV6-5, with D unresolved. V lost 0 bases, J lost 4 bases, and 12 bases lay in between. The CDR3 is made up of 15 amino acids. Germline V gene data show CDR1 as MNHEY and CDR2 as SVGAGI. The CDR3 DNA sequence: TGTGCCAGCAGTTACTCGAGCGGGAGCGGCTATGGCTACACCTTC. Translating it yields CASSYSSGSGYGYTF.

This chain joins TRBV7-2 and TRBJ2-1; TRBD1 is a possible D gene (6 bases). Trimming shortened V by 5 bases and J by 0 bases, and 14 bases separated the two germline ends. Germline V gene sequence: CDR1 SGHTA, CDR2 FQGNSA. This CDR3 has 16 amino acids. The chain's CDR3 is CASSHRGGSSYNEQFF. DNA for the CDR3: TGTGCCAGCAGCCATCGTGGGGGCAGCTCCTACAATGAGCAGTTCTTC. The full variable domain, with the rest looked up from reference TRBV7-2 and TRBJ2-1, is GAGVSQSPSNKVTEKGKDVELRCDPISGHTALYWYRQSLGQGLEFLIYFQGNSAPDKSGLPSDRFSAERTGGSVSTLTIQRTQQEDSAVYLCASSHRGGSSYNEQFFGPGTRLTVL.

This clone was recorded a few times. The V and J genes are TRBV27 and TRBJ1-2, with D tentatively TRBD1 (6 bases). Germline V gene data show CDR1 as MNHEY and CDR2 as SMNVEV (reference sequence). V was trimmed by 1 base and J by 2 bases, leaving 8 bases between them. This CDR3 is 14 amino acids long. CDR3 protein: CASSLYQGNYGYTF. The CDR3 DNA is TGTGCCAGCAGTTTATATCAGGGGAACTATGGCTACACCTTC.